A selection of T cell receptor beta chains follows, all from one sample in a study of blood T cell repertoires in COVID-19. The method was immunoSEQ multiplex PCR; TCRdb's version includes in-frame clones alone and lacks a portion of them. The sample has about 140,000 clones; about 87% are singletons. Sequencing was carried out using peripheral blood. These receptors all come from a human donor in a cohort sampled during active COVID-19. Both conserved end residues are part of each CDR3. The order of the fields is V gene, D gene, clone size, J gene, CDR3 DNA, CDR3 protein. The D gene is left open where the match is weak. Not all rows give a size; the values are once, few, many and, for expanded clones, a class.

>TRBV6-6|NA|once|TRBJ1-1
TGTGCCAGCAACCCTGGGTTCCAGGGAGGCACTGAAGCTTTCTTT
CASNPGFQGGTEAFF
>TRBV28|TRBD1|NA|TRBJ2-7
TGTGCCAGCCGACGGACAGGGGGCGGTTACGAGCAGTACTTC
CASRRTGGGYEQYF
>TRBV7-8|NA|NA|TRBJ1-5
TGTGCCAGCAGCTTAGTTGGCGGTCAGCCCCAGCATTTT
CASSLVGGQPQHF
>TRBV15|NA|NA|TRBJ2-2
TGTGCCACCAGCAGAGCCAGGGGGGAAGGGGAGCTGTTTTTT
CATSRARGEGELFF
>TRBV13|TRBD2|NA|TRBJ2-3
TGTGCCAGCAGCGCAAACGGACTAGCGGTTGCTTCTAGCACAGATACGCAGTATTTT
CASSANGLAVASSTDTQYF
>TRBV19|NA|NA|TRBJ1-5
TGTGCCAGTACCATAGCGCTCAGGGGCAGAAATCAGCCCCAGCATTTT
CASTIALRGRNQPQHF
>TRBV2|NA|NA|TRBJ1-5
TGTGCCAGCAGTGAACGGTATAGCAATCAGCCCCAGCATTTT
CASSERYSNQPQHF
>TRBV2|TRBD2|NA|TRBJ2-2
TGTGCCAGCAGGGGTGGGACTAGCGTAAACACCGGGGAGCTGTTTTTT
CASRGGTSVNTGELFF
>TRBV11-2|TRBD2|NA|TRBJ2-1
TGTGCCAGCAGCTTAGATGGCGCGGGGGGGCTATACAATGAGCAGTTCTTC
CASSLDGAGGLYNEQFF
>TRBV7-9|NA|NA|TRBJ2-5
TGTGCCAGCAGCCGCCAGGGGGGACAAGAGACCCAGTACTTC
CASSRQGGQETQYF
>TRBV3-1/TRBV3-2|NA|NA|TRBJ2-3
TGTGCCAGCAGCCAAGATCCTGGCGGGAACGGACTTACGCAGTATTTT
CASSQDPGGNGLTQYF
>TRBV6-2/TRBV6-3|TRBD1|NA|TRBJ1-5
TGTGCCAGCAGCCTGACAGGGGTTCAGCCCCAGCATTTT
CASSLTGVQPQHF
>TRBV7-9|NA|NA|TRBJ2-2
TGTGCCAGCAGTTTAGACGAAACTACCAAGAACACCGGGGAGCTGTTTTTT
CASSLDETTKNTGELFF
>TRBV5-1|TRBD1|NA|TRBJ1-4
TGCGCCAGCAGCGATGGGACAGCCCACGGGCGTGAAAAACTGTTTTTT
CASSDGTAHGREKLFF
>TRBV7-8|TRBD2|NA|TRBJ2-7
TGTGCCAGCAGCGCCAGAAGTAGCGGGAGTTTATACGAGCAGTACTTC
CASSARSSGSLYEQYF
>TRBV7-2|TRBD2|NA|TRBJ2-5
TGTGCCAGCACCCTACACGGGGGGGAGACCCAGTACTTC
CASTLHGGETQYF
>TRBV2|NA|NA|TRBJ2-2
TGTGCCAGCAGAGGGGCGACGAACACCGGGGAGCTGTTTTTT
CASRGATNTGELFF
>TRBV12-3/TRBV12-4|NA|NA|TRBJ2-7
TGTGCCAGCAGCGGGTCGGGGTACGAGCAGTACTTC
CASSGSGYEQYF
>TRBV3-1/TRBV3-2|NA|NA|TRBJ2-3
TGTGCCAGCAGCCGGGTTGCTAGCTCAGATACGCAGTATTTT
CASSRVASSDTQYF
>TRBV5-4|TRBD1|once|TRBJ2-3
TGTGCCAGCAGCCAGGGACAGGGTCGCACAGATACGCAGTATTTT
CASSQGQGRTDTQYF
>TRBV27|TRBD2|NA|TRBJ2-1
TGTGCCAGCAGTCTCCAGCGGGAGGCCTACAATGAGCAGTTCTTC
CASSLQREAYNEQFF
>TRBV28|TRBD2|NA|TRBJ2-7
TGTGCCACCCACTTAGGGACTAGGATCTACGAGCAGTACTTC
CATHLGTRIYEQYF
>TRBV28|NA|NA|TRBJ1-6
TGTGCCAGCAGTTTCTCGGAGGGACCCTATAATTCACCCCTCCACTTT
CASSFSEGPYNSPLHF
>TRBV7-8|TRBD1|NA|TRBJ2-1
TGTGCCAGCAGCCTGTATACTTCGGACAGGATCTTC
CASSLYTSDRIF
>TRBV5-4|TRBD2|NA|TRBJ2-3
TGTGCCAGCAGCCAAAGCGGGAGAGGCACAGATACGCAGTATTTT
CASSQSGRGTDTQYF
>TRBV7-9|TRBD2|NA|TRBJ2-1
TGTGCCAGCAGCCCACTTGGGGGGGATGAGCAGTTCTTC
CASSPLGGDEQFF
>TRBV4-1|NA|NA|TRBJ1-2
TGCGCCAGCAGCCAAGATCCGTCGGGTTCCCGATATGGCTACACCTTC
CASSQDPSGSRYGYTF
>TRBV3-1/TRBV3-2|TRBD2|once|TRBJ2-2
TGTGCCAGCAGCCAAGGGAAAGCGGGGGGTACCGGGGAGCTGTTTTTT
CASSQGKAGGTGELFF
>TRBV2|TRBD1|once|TRBJ1-6
TGTGCCAGCAGTGAGGGACAGCTCGATAATTCACCCCTCCACTTT
CASSEGQLDNSPLHF
>TRBV29-1|TRBD1|NA|TRBJ1-1
TGCAGCGCTTCGAAGACAGGGGGGGCCACTGAAGCTTTCTTT
CSASKTGGATEAFF
>TRBV15|NA|once|TRBJ2-5
TGTGCCACCTCTGACAGGTTCCAAGAGACCCAGTACTTC
CATSDRFQETQYF
>TRBV29-1|TRBD1|NA|TRBJ2-7
TGCAGCGTTGTAGGGACAGGGGTCCCCGAGCAGTACTTC
CSVVGTGVPEQYF
>TRBV7-9|NA|NA|TRBJ2-3
TGTGCCAGCAGCTTACCCAACGCGGAGGCGCAGTATTTT
CASSLPNAEAQYF
>TRBV28|TRBD1|once|TRBJ2-5
TGTGCCAGCAGCCCCCGGGACAGGGATGCGACCCAGTACTTC
CASSPRDRDATQYF
>TRBV28|TRBD1|NA|TRBJ2-7
TGTGCCAGCAGTTCCTCCGGGACAGGGGGCGTCTACGAGCAGTACTTC
CASSSSGTGGVYEQYF
>TRBV7-3|NA|NA|TRBJ2-7
TGTGCCAGCAGCCCCCCGGACAGCTACGAGCAGTACTTC
CASSPPDSYEQYF
>TRBV29-1|TRBD1|NA|TRBJ2-5
TGCAGCGTAGAATACAGGGGCCCACAAGAGACCCAGTACTTC
CSVEYRGPQETQYF
>TRBV28|NA|once|TRBJ1-1
TGTGCCAGCACCCAACCCCACATAGCGAACACTGAAGCTTTCTTT
CASTQPHIANTEAFF
>TRBV19|TRBD1|NA|TRBJ1-2
TGTGCCAGTAGTGCCCGACAGGGTCTAGCTCTTGGCTACACCTTC
CASSARQGLALGYTF
>TRBV4-1|NA|NA|TRBJ1-2
TGCGCCAGCAGCCAGGGGTCGGTACAGGGTACTTATGGCTACACCTTC
CASSQGSVQGTYGYTF